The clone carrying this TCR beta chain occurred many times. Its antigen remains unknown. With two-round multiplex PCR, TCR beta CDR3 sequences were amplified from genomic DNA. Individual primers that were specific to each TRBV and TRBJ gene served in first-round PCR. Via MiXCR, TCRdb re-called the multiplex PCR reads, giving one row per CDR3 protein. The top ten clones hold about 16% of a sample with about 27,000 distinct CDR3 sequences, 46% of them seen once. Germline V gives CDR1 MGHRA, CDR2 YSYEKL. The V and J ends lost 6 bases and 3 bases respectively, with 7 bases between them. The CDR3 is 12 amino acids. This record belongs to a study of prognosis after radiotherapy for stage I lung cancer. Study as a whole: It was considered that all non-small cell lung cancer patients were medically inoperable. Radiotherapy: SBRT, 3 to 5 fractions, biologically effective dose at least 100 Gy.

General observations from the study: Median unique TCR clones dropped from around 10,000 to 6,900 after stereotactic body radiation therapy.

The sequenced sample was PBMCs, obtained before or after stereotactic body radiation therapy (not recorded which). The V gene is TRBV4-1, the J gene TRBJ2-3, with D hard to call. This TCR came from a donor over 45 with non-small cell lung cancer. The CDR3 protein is CASSTDTDTQYF. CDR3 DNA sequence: TGCGCCAGCAGTACCGATACAGATACGCAGTATTTT.